This section outlines one TCR beta chain sequence together with its context. Its antigen target is currently unknown. There are no base qualities to consult, and no much larger clone falls within one base. Using the deep immunoSEQ assay, multiplex PCR amplified TCR CDR3 regions from genomic DNA. For each cell subset, the extracted genomic DNA was distributed evenly across all wells of several immunoSEQ 96-well plates, and each plate served as one replicate. Each replicate PCR for unsorted PBMC received 300 to 350 ng genomic DNA, equal to 30,000 to 35,000 T cell genomes. Unsorted PBMC genomic DNA was sequenced across ten immunoSEQ deep assay plates. Purified libraries were measured with a Qubit 3.0 fluorometer, size-checked on a Bioanalyzer 2100, and measured again with the KAPA Library Quantification kit. A separate single-read 150-cycle Illumina NextSeq 550 flow cell was used to sequence each immunoSEQ 96-well plate. The authors' analysis ran thus. The immunoSEQ output contained only junctional sequences without quality scores, so filtering could not match that applied to full-length reads. To assign V/J genes and CDR3, sequences were annotated using PyIR, a Python wrapper for IgBLAST v1.9, with IMGT germline references. Reads were removed for weak V/J assignments (E-value above 1e-6), missing CDR3, stop codons, out-of-frame junctions, or ambiguous translated residues. V3J clonotypes were defined as sequences sharing the same inferred V gene, J gene, and CDR3 amino acid sequence. Percentage overlap between repertoires was computed as shared unique clonotypes divided by the size of the smaller repertoire. Richness of each repertoire was evaluated using RTK rarefaction, the Chao1 estimator, and Recon v2.1 estimates of unobserved clonotypes. TCRdb obtained this table from immuneACCESS and retained in-frame rearrangements with V and J assigned. These tables miss some clones; where compared with another copy, unresolved V genes account for less than half of the shortfall, and the remainder is unexplained. V and J calls and clone size come straight from that table; D and trimming were deduced from the DNA. Across this sample there are approximately 500,000 clones, with roughly 78% seen only once. The ten largest clones take up 10% to 15% of the sample.

The data belong to a study of shared clonotypes between healthy human individuals (dated by TCRdb to 2019 to 2021). About the full investigation: A few men and a couple of women, aged 18 to 49 years, made up the cohort. The study deeply sequenced blood TCR repertoires of five healthy adults to estimate repertoire size and the extent of clonotype sharing between individuals. To increase sequencing depth and limit assay-specific biases, different laboratories used diverse techniques to prepare libraries and sequence TCR repertoires. Per donor, leukapheresis produced somewhere between about 0.94 and 9 billion PBMCs.

Healthy HIV-negative adults with no recently reported acute infections or vaccinations were included as donors. Only Caucasian adults living in Nashville, Tennessee, USA were represented among the donors. In the unsorted samples, approximately 85 million PBMCs were counted, and genomic DNA was extracted using the QIAamp DNA Blood Mini kit. Blood was obtained by leukapheresis, after which PBMCs were separated by Ficoll-Histopaque density gradient centrifugation and cryopreserved in liquid nitrogen vapor phase. Spanning cysteine to phenylalanine, the CDR3 consists of 13 amino acids. The kept DNA is CDR3 alone, 39 bases in frame from the first base. Reading the germline V gene gives CDR1 SGHTA and CDR2 FQGNSA. V was cut back by 3 bases and J by 6 bases, leaving a gap of 10 bases between them. What the work shows at the level of the full study, not this receptor alone: The small number of donors limited the genetic and exposure-history diversity represented. Sampling was limited to blood, and TCR repertoires in tissue likely differ from TCR repertoires in blood. Based on pairwise subsampling, the degree of clonotype sharing among donors was expected to be affected by sequencing depth.

Sequenced: PBMCs. This receptor chain uses TRBV7-2 and TRBJ2-3; a confident D gene designation cannot be given. This TCR was recovered from a woman aged 40 to 50 in good health. Some clones in this sample may be carry-over from other donors' samples. At the DNA level, the sequence is TGTGCCAGCAGCTTCCCTCGCGTGGATACGCAGTATTTT. Its protein is CASSFPRVDTQYF.